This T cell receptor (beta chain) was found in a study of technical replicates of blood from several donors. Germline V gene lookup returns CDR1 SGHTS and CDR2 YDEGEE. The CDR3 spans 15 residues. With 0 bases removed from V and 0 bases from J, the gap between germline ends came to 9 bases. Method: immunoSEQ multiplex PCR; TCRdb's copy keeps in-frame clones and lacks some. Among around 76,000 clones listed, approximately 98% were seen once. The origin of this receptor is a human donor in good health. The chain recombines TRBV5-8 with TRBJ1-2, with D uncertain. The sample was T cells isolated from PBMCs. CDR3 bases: TGTGCCAGCAGCTTGGACGTGAACTCTAACTATGGCTACACCTTC. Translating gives CASSLDVNSNYGYTF. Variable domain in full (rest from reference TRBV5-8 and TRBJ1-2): EAGVTQSPTHLIKTRGQQATLRCSPISGHTSVYWYQQALGLGLQFLLWYDEGEERNRGNFPPRFSGRQFPNYSSELNVNALELEDSALYLCASSLDVNSNYGYTFGSGTRLTVV.